This T cell receptor beta chain was sequenced for a study of blood T cell repertoires in COVID-19. On the study more broadly: COVID-19 samples, acute and convalescent, were from the United States, Italy and Spain.

The CDR3 totals 13 residues. CDR1 is KGHSH, CDR2 LQKENI, per germline. V lost 2 bases and J lost 10, with 9 bases in between. Authors' analysis steps: How many nucleated cells were present was estimated from reference gene primer amplification. TCRdb keeps only in-frame clones here, not all; method: immunoSEQ multiplex PCR. V, J and clone size are those of that table, while D and trimming were read from the DNA. This table has fewer than 350,000 clones, approximately 85% appearing once. Across about two dozen US areas, participants ranged in age from roughly 18 to 95 years. The study counted Cohort 3 donors as recovered given two negative PCRs, clearance, or symptom resolution.

The sequence came from a young woman who had recovered from COVID-19. The V call is TRBV18, the J call TRBJ1-6; possible D gene TRBD1, 6 bases. The sample taken for sequencing was PBMCs or T cells enriched from blood (not recorded which). CDR3 in DNA: TGTGCCAGCTCACCAGACAGGATATCACCCCTCCACTTT. This sequence encodes CASSPDRISPLHF.